This T cell receptor (beta chain) was profiled in a study of T cell repertoires in cytomegalovirus infection. Overall study: An indication of both CMV infection and matching HLA type came from public TCR beta signatures.

Study-level findings and limits: HLA-C-restricted CMV-specific TCR beta clonotypes prevailed in the ex vivo response.

CDR3 length equals 16 residues. Germline CDR1 is SGHRS and CDR2 is YFSETQ. Deletions cut 0 bases from V and 0 bases from J, with 10 bases between. This clonotype was observed many times. Antigen unknown. TCRdb redid the calling of the reads with MiXCR, one entry per CDR3 protein. The sample shows around 7,500 distinct CDR3 sequences, roughly 50% of them seen only once. Sample: PBMCs, sequenced either directly or after in vitro stimulation (not recorded which). The origin of this receptor is a human donor in good health (CMV status not recorded). Some clones in this sample may be carry-over from other donors' samples. The chain carries TRBV5-1 and TRBJ2-1, with D uncertain. CDR3 sequence: CASSLEQTHSYNEQFF. The CDR3 DNA is TGCGCCAGCAGCTTGGAGCAGACTCACTCCTACAATGAGCAGTTCTTC.